This entry lists 2 T cell receptor beta chains sequenced from one sample in a study of shared clonotypes between healthy human individuals (dated by TCRdb to 2020 to 2021). Preparation of the library involved the immunoSEQ multiplex PCR assay. TCRdb holds this immuneACCESS table with in-frame rearrangements only. Some clones are missing; in checked studies, unresolved V genes explain under half, and the rest has no known cause. Counted in this sample were under 1,100,000 clones; around 76% of them appeared once. The ten largest clones represent 1.4% to 1.5% of the sample. Sequencing was carried out using memory CD4+ T cells sorted from blood. This specimen's cell subset or site label, per the study, means: CD45RA-negative fraction. The receptors stem from a man in his late teens or twenties in good health.

The chain links TRBV11-2 to TRBJ2-1; D is undetermined. This CDR3 has 13 residues. Germline assignment: CDR1 SGHAT and CDR2 FQNNGV. V gave up 2 bases and J gave up 8 bases, with 10 bases separating them. The CDR3 loop reads CASSLSPTHEQFF. As DNA, the CDR3 is TGTGCCAGCAGCTTATCCCCTACCCATGAGCAGTTCTTC.

The chain is built from TRBV7-2 and TRBJ2-1; D not resolved. Germline V gene sequence: CDR1 SGHTA, CDR2 FQGNSA. The CDR3 loop spans 13 amino acids. V gave up 3 bases and J gave up 6 bases, with 9 bases separating them. CDR3 amino acids: CASSFAQSNEQFF. In DNA, the CDR3 is TGTGCCAGCAGCTTTGCTCAGAGCAATGAGCAGTTCTTC.